The T cell receptor (beta chain) described here comes from a study of PD-1 blockade in classical Hodgkin lymphoma (dated by TCRdb to the early 2020s). For context, the study as a whole: Nivolumab dosing was 3 mg/kg intravenously every 2 weeks, continuing until either disease progression or unacceptable toxicity. The study used CyTOF and TCR beta sequencing to define a peripheral blood immune signature of response to PD-1 blockade in classical Hodgkin lymphoma.

The Qiagen DNeasy kit was used to extract genomic DNA from unsorted PBMCs and from the negatively selected CD4+ and CD8+ fractions. Amplification of TCR beta CDR3 regions was done by immunoSEQ multiplex PCR with primers that anneal to V and J segments. Amplification bias was minimized using a synthetic immune receptor repertoire, and residual bias was removed computationally after sequencing. In the original analysis: Repertoire diversity was quantified as the Shannon entropy index using custom Python scripts. The unsorted, CD4+ and CD8+ repertoires were each analyzed separately, with the exception of combined analyses, where CD4+ and CD8+ sequences were merged in silico. A clone counted as expanded when the clone's frequency after treatment rose at least 2-fold relative to C1D1, and clones undetected at baseline were given a pseudocount of 0.5. Singleton clones were defined as clones with 0 or 1 copy at C1D1, and non-singleton clones were defined as clones with 2 or more copies. Clones expanded in unsorted samples were assigned a CD4+, CD8+ or unknown annotation through matching of protein sequences in sorted samples from the same patient. Wilcoxon tests were applied to paired samples to test diversity changes from C1D1 to C4D1. Drawn from immuneACCESS, this table holds only the in-frame rearrangements with V and J called that TCRdb kept. Clones are partly lost; checked studies trace under half to an unresolved V gene and leave the rest unexplained. V, J and clone size reflect that table, while D and trimming were determined from the DNA. The sample data list around 19,000 clones, and roughly 75% of these were observed just once. The ten largest clones take up around a quarter of the sample.

Sample time point, as interpreted from the label and publication: cycle 2 day 1 (C2D1) of nivolumab. Every trial patient had relapsed after autologous stem cell transplantation, and cohorts A, B and C differed in prior brentuximab vedotin exposure. The trial cohort comprised 56 patients with relapsed/refractory classical Hodgkin lymphoma whose best overall responses were complete response, partial response or progressive disease. In the multi-cohort phase II CheckMate 205 trial, trial patients received single-agent nivolumab. An independent review committee assessed best overall response by applying the 2007 International Working Group response criteria. PBMCs from the trial were collected at three points: immediately before nivolumab initiation (C1D1), and during therapy at cycle 2 day 1 and cycle 4 day 1. Peripheral blood was collected in 8 mL Vacutainer Cell Preparation Tubes, from which PBMCs were isolated by centrifugation and then cryopreserved.

Points on this clone: No cognate antigen has been identified for it. The input lacks base qualities; no much larger clone sits a single base away.

V was cut back by 1 base and J by 8 bases, leaving a gap of 14 bases between them. The CDR3 holds 14 amino acids from the cysteine to the phenylalanine. Here the CDR3 DNA is all that survives: 42 bases in frame from base 1. According to the germline V gene, CDR1 reads SGHAT and CDR2 reads FQNNGV. The research as a whole found: The study was limited to a single clinical trial cohort, and causes of repertoire differences, possibly disease activity or prior therapy, remained undefined. CD4+ but not CD8+ TCR diversity rose significantly by C4D1 (p=0.0027 vs p=0.16), most apparent in complete responders (p=0.02). Baseline TCR diversity was reported as lower in newly diagnosed patients than in healthy donors, and lower still in relapsed/refractory patients. Patients starting nivolumab less than 1 year after ASCT had lower diversity and were excluded from later analyses to avoid confounding by immune reconstitution. Baseline diversity similar to that of newly diagnosed patients was observed in trial patients achieving complete response, whereas significantly lower diversity was observed in partial responders and progressors.

This chain is built from TRBV11-2 and TRBJ1-2; the D gene is perhaps TRBD1, from 6 matching bases. The origin of this receptor is a human donor with classical Hodgkin lymphoma. The sample here was peripheral blood mononuclear cells (PBMCs), taken before the second cycle of nivolumab. The encoded CDR3 is CASSLGRGAEGYTF. The DNA sequence follows: TGTGCCAGCAGCTTAGGGCGGGGGGCGGAAGGCTACACCTTC.